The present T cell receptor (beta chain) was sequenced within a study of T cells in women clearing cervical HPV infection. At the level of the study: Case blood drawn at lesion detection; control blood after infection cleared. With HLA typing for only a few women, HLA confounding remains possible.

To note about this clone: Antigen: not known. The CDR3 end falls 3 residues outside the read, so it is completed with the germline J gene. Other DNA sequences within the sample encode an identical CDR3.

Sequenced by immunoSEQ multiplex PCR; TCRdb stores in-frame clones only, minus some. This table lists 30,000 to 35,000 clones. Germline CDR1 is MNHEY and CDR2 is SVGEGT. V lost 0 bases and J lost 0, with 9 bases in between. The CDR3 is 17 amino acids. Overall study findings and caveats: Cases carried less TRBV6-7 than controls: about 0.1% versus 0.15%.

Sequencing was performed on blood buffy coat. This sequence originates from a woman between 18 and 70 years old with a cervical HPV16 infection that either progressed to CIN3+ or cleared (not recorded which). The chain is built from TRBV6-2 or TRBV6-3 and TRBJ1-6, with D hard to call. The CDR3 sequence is CASSYSSRSSYNSPLHF. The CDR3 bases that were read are TGTGCCAGCAGTTACTCGTCGCGAAGCTCCTATAATTCACCC.